This TCR beta chain is from a study of T cells in Graves' hyperthyroidism and ophthalmopathy. RNA transcripts served as the template for amplifying TCR beta CDR3 regions. First-round RT-PCR targeting the TCR CDR3 was performed with the HTBI primer set. TCRdb called the multiplex PCR reads again in MiXCR, with one record for every CDR3 protein. The table lists 95,000 to 110,000 distinct CDR3 sequences, approximately 48% of them singletons. On the basis of clinical symptoms, serum thyroxine and TRAb, thyroid ultrasound and orbital computed tomography, diagnoses were made. This clonotype was seen many times. Looked up from germline, CDR1 is SGHRS and CDR2 is YFSETQ. The CDR3 is 16 residues long. Trimming shortened V by 0 bases and J by 2 bases, and 13 bases separated the two germline ends.

This clonotype was obtained from a middle-aged man with Graves' hyperthyroidism. The J gene is TRBJ2-3, the V gene TRBV5-1; D is possibly TRBD2 (5 bases). Sample: blood. CDR3: CASSLASGGSTDTQYF. CDR3 bases: TGCGCCAGCAGCTTGGCAAGCGGAGGCTCCACAGATACGCAGTATTTT.